This TCR beta chain originates from a study of ipilimumab plus nivolumab after autologous stem cell transplantation. Produced via immunoSEQ multiplex PCR; TCRdb's table is partial and in-frame only. Here the sample spans some 40,000 clones, almost 95% being singletons. Study findings and constraints: TCR repertoire, Treg phenotype and gut microbiota reportedly support more study of this approach.

Germline V gene sequence: CDR1 GTSNPN, CDR2 SVGIG (reference sequence). The J segment lost 10 bases and the V segment lost 4 bases, leaving 7 bases of the junction unmatched. CDR3 size: 13 residues. On this clone: Its antigen is unknown.

Material: PBMCs, obtained in a trial of ipilimumab plus nivolumab as post-transplant consolidation. The chain has TRBV30 and TRBJ1-6; 7 bases match TRBD1. The sequence came from a male donor with multiple myeloma. CDR3 sequence reads: CAWNRDSGSPLHF. The CDR3 DNA follows: TGTGCCTGGAACCGGGACAGCGGGTCACCCCTCCACTTT. The variable domain in full, with the rest retrieved from reference TRBV30 and TRBJ1-6, is SQTIHQWPATLVQPVGSPLSLECTVEGTSNPNLYWYRQAAGRGLQLLFYSVGIGQISSEVPQNLSASRPQDRQFILSSKKLLLSDSGFYLCAWNRDSGSPLHFGNGTRLTVT.